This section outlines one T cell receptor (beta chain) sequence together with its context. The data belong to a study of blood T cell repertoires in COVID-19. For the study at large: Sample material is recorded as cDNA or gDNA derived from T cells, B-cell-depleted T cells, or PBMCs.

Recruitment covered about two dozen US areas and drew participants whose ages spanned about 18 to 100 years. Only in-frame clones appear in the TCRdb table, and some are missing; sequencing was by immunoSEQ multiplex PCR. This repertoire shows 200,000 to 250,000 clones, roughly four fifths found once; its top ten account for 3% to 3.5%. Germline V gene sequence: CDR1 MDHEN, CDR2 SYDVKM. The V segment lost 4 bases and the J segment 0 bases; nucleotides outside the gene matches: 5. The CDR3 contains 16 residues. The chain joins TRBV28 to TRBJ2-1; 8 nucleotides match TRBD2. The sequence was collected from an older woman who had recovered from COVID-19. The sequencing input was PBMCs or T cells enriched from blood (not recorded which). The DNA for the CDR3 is TGTGCCAGCAGTTCCCCAAGCGGGAGCTCCTACAATGAGCAGTTCTTC. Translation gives CASSSPSGSSYNEQFF. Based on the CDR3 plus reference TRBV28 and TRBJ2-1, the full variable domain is DVKVTQSSRYLVKRTGEKVFLECVQDMDHENMFWYRQDPGLGLRLIYFSYDVKMKEKGDIPEGYSVSREKKERFSLILESASTNQTSMYLCASSSPSGSSYNEQFFGPGTRLTVL.